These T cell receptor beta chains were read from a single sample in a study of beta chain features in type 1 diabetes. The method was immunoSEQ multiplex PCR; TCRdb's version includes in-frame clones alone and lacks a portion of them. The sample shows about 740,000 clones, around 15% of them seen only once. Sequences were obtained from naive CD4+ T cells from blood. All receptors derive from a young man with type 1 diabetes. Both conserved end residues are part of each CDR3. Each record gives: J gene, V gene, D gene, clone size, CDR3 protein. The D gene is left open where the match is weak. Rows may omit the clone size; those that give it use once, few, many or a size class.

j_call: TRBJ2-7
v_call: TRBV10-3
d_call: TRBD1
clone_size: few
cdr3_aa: CAISDRGTYEQYF

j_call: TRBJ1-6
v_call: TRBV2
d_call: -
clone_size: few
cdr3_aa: CASSVTSSYNSPLHF

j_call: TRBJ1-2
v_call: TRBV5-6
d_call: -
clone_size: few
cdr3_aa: CASSPGAEDYGYTF

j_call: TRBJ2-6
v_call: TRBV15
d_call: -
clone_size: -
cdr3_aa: CATSREGSGANVLTF

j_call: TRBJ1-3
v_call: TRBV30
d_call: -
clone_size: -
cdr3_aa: CAWSTTLGNTIYF

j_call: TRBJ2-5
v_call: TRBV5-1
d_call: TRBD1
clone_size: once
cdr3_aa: CASSPQGASRETQYF

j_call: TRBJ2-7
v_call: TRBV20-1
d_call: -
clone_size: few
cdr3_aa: CSAPDGTEQYF

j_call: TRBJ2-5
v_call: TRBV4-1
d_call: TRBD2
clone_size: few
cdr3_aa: CASSQGLAPVQETQYF

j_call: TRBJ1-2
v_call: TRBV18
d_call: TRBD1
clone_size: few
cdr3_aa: CASSPLQGPSNTYGYTF

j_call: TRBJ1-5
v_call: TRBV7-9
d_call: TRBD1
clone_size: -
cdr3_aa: CASSLAGTGGQRGPQHF

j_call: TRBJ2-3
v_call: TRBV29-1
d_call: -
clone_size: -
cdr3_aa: CSVERGGDLTDTQYF

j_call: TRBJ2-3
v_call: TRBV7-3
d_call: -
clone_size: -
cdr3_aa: CASSPQGPSSTDTQYF

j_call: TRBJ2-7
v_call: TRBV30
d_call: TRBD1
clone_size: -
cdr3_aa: CAWERDSSYEQYF

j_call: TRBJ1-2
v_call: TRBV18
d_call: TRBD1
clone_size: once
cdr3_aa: CASSPLLETGDYGYTF

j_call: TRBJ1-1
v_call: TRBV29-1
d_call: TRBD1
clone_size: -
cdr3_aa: CSVEATTGAEAFF

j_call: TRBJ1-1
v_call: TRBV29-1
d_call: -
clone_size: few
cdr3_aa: CSVSGRMNTEAFF

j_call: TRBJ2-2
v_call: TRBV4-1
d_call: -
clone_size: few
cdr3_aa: CASSQGLANTGELFF

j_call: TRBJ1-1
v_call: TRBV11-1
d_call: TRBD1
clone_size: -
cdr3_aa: CASSLRGQGDTEAFF